The 21 T cell receptor beta chains below were found in one sample sequenced in a study of neurological immune-mediated disorders (dated by TCRdb to between 2018 and 2021). Library preparation used 5' RACE. Instrument used: Illumina HiSeq 2500. The public reads were run again by TCRdb, first through fastp at Q25 and then through MiXCR, and only productive beta chains were kept. A single entry per CDR3 protein holds the most common genes and DNA from its merged rows. Present in this sample are about 59,000 distinct CDR3 sequences, roughly 13% of which were seen just once. The ten largest clones capture approximately 11% of the sample. Material: PBMCs. Receptors were obtained from a woman aged 55-70 years with HTLV-1-associated myelopathy (HAM/TSP).

Many counts were recorded for this clonotype. This chain uses TRBV29-1 with TRBJ1-2; TRBD1 matches at 9 bases. Germline V gives CDR1 SQVTM, CDR2 ANQGSEA. CDR3 length equals 14 residues. With V trimmed by 3 bases and J by 3 bases, 5 bases remained unmatched. The CDR3 bases are TGCAGCGTTGAGGGACAGGGAATGGACTATGGCTACACCTTC. Amino acids: CSVEGQGMDYGYTF.

Many counts were recorded for this clonotype. J is TRBJ1-1 and V is TRBV27; 9 bases line up with TRBD1. With V trimmed by 0 bases and J by 0 bases, 8 bases remained unmatched. The V gene's germline CDR1 is MNHEY and CDR2 SMNVEV (reference sequence). The CDR3 is 18 residues long. CDR3 protein: CASSLSSSGTGMNTEAFF. The CDR3 DNA sequence: TGTGCCAGCAGTTTATCCTCGTCTGGGACAGGGATGAACACTGAAGCTTTCTTT.

This clonotype was recorded many times. The rearrangement uses TRBV27 and TRBJ2-1; possible D gene TRBD1, 6 bases. V was shortened by 2 bases and J by 2 bases, with 10 bases between the two germline ends. Per germline, CDR1 MNHEY and CDR2 SMNVEV (reference sequence). CDR3 length: 15 residues. CDR3 protein: CASSLRQAPYNEQFF. Here the CDR3 DNA reads TGTGCCAGCAGTTTAAGACAGGCCCCCTACAATGAGCAGTTCTTC.

This clonotype was seen many times. J is TRBJ2-2 and V is TRBV20-1, with TRBD1 matching 8 bases. The CDR3 has 15 amino acids. Germline V gives CDR1 DFQATT, CDR2 SNEGSKA (reference sequence). The V gene end was trimmed by 6 bases and the J gene end by 6 bases; junction bases not matched to a gene: 12. CDR3 nucleotide sequence: TGCAGTGCCTGGAAAAAGGGACAGGTGGCCGGGGAGCTGTTTTTT. Translated, it gives CSAWKKGQVAGELFF.

Many counts were recorded for this clonotype. This chain connects TRBV28 to TRBJ1-2, with a possible D match to TRBD1 (5 bases). V shed 6 bases and J shed 1 base, with 9 bases lying between them. This CDR3 contains 13 residues. Germline V CDR1 and CDR2: MDHEN, SYDVKM. The CDR3 DNA reads TGTGCCAGCAGCCGACAGCTTAACTATGGCTACACCTTC. Residues: CASSRQLNYGYTF.

This clonotype was picked up many times. This chain uses TRBV5-1 with TRBJ2-5; perhaps TRBD1 as D (6 bases). Germline CDR1 is SGHRS and CDR2 is YFSETQ. The CDR3 contains 16 residues. Trimming removed 0 bases from V and 1 base from J, with 13 bases in between. CDR3 residues: CASSLAPTGAQETQYF. The CDR3 nucleotides read TGCGCCAGCAGCTTGGCGCCGACAGGTGCCCAAGAGACCCAGTACTTC.

This clonotype showed up many times. The V call is TRBV5-1, the J call TRBJ1-4, with D unclear. The V end lost 2 bases, the J end lost 5 bases, and 10 bases lay between the germline ends. The CDR3 is 14 residues long. Germline lookup yields CDR1 SGHRS and CDR2 YFSETQ. The chain's CDR3 is CASSFGQQNEKLFF. The CDR3 nucleotides are TGCGCCAGCAGCTTTGGGCAACAAAATGAAAAACTGTTTTTT.

This clonotype was observed at least ten times. This rearrangement joins TRBV12-3 or TRBV12-4 to TRBJ2-3; D remains unclear. V lost 8 bases, J lost 1 base, and 13 bases lay in between. The CDR3 spans 14 residues. The CDR3 DNA sequence: TGTGCCAGCCGTGGCAGCAACGGCACAGATACGCAGTATTTT. Its translation is CASRGSNGTDTQYF.

J is TRBJ1-1 and V is TRBV3-1; 8 bases are a match to TRBD1. The J segment lost 8 bases and the V segment lost 4 bases, leaving 3 bases of the junction unmatched. Germline CDR1 reads LGHDT; CDR2 reads YNNKEL (reference sequence). The CDR3 sequence is 12 residues long. The CDR3 sequence: CASSPRDREAFF. CDR3 in DNA: TGTGCCAGCAGCCCAAGGGACAGGGAAGCTTTCTTT.

The chain combines TRBV6-6 with TRBJ1-2, with D possibly TRBD1 on 5 matching bases. This CDR3 spans 12 amino acids. The germline CDR1 and CDR2 sequences are MNHNY and SVGAGI (reference sequence). Deletions cut 2 bases from V and 8 bases from J, with 9 bases between. The CDR3 loop is CASSYGREGYTF. The CDR3 DNA reads TGTGCCAGCAGTTACGGCAGGGAGGGCTACACCTTC.

This clonotype was recorded at least ten times. CDR3 protein: CASSSTTNTGELFF. In nucleotides, the CDR3 is TGTGCCAGCAGTTCCACCACGAACACCGGGGAGCTGTTTTTT. This rearrangement joins TRBV27 to TRBJ2-2; D unclear. Germline V gene data show CDR1 as MNHEY and CDR2 as SMNVEV (reference sequence). The germline V and J ends were trimmed by 4 bases and 0 bases, with 6 bases remaining between them. This CDR3 has 14 amino acids.

The genes are TRBV11-2 and TRBJ2-3; D remains unclear. The germline V gene has CDR1 SGHAT and CDR2 FQNNGV. V lost 0 bases and J 2 bases, leaving 9 bases between the germline ends. The CDR3 consists of 15 residues. In DNA, the CDR3 is TGTGCCAGCAGCTTAGATGGAGCGAACACAGATACGCAGTATTTT. Its protein is CASSLDGANTDTQYF.

This clonotype was seen many times. This chain links TRBV15 with TRBJ2-1; 7 bases fit TRBD1. This CDR3 has 15 amino acids. The germline V gene encodes CDR1 LNHNV and CDR2 YYDKDF (reference sequence). V lost 0 bases and J lost 2; bases outside the gene matches: 1. Here the CDR3 reads CATSRDQGAYNEQFF. DNA for the CDR3: TGTGCCACCAGCAGAGATCAGGGGGCCTACAATGAGCAGTTCTTC.

This clonotype was found many times. The chain uses TRBV7-6 and TRBJ2-3; the match to TRBD2 covers 13 bases. Looked up from germline, CDR1 is SGHVS and CDR2 is FNYEAQ. The junction had 4 bases not matched to a gene; V was cut back by 3 bases and J by 1 base. The CDR3 spans 17 residues. CDR3 region: CASSFLGTSGGTDTQYF. DNA of the CDR3: TGTGCCAGCAGCTTCCTCGGGACTAGCGGGGGCACAGATACGCAGTATTTT.

This clonotype was observed many times. The rearrangement uses TRBV7-2 and TRBJ2-5; TRBD2 agrees at 12 bases. This CDR3 region has 16 residues. Germline V gene sequence: CDR1 SGHTA, CDR2 FQGNSA. J lost 8 bases, V lost 5 bases, and 12 bases had no gene match. The chain's CDR3 is CASSPPLAGGLRTQYF. The CDR3 bases are TGTGCCAGCAGCCCACCCCTAGCGGGAGGGCTGAGAACCCAGTACTTC. The variable domain in full, completed from reference TRBV7-2 and TRBJ2-5, reads GAGVSQSPSNKVTEKGKDVELRCDPISGHTALYWYRQSLGQGLEFLIYFQGNSAPDKSGLPSDRFSAERTGGSVSTLTIQRTQQEDSAVYLCASSPPLAGGLRTQYFGPGTRLLVL.

Note on this clonotype: Given a much more abundant clone one base away, this may be a read error. The rearrangement links TRBV7-2 to TRBJ2-1, with 13 bases aligning to TRBD2. The trim removed 1 base at V and 3 bases at J, leaving 6 bases unmatched. CDR3 length: 18 amino acids. Germline CDR1 reads SGHTA; CDR2 reads FQGNSA. CDR3 sequence (DNA): TGTGCCAGCAGCTTAGGACTAGCGGGAGGAATTGGCTACAATGAGCAGTTCTTC. Encoded protein: CASSLGLAGGIGYNEQFF.

The chain joins TRBV19 to TRBJ1-1; D ambiguous. The CDR3 runs to 15 residues. From germline, CDR1 is LNHDA and CDR2 SQIVND (reference sequence). V lost 11 bases to trimming and J lost 1 base, with 20 bases between them. The CDR3 DNA sequence: TGTGCCGGCCCAGCGCTCAGGAGCGAGAACACTGAAGCTTTCTTT. It specifies CAGPALRSENTEAFF.

For this clonotype: One base away lies a much larger clone, so this may be a sequencing read error. The chain combines TRBV28 with TRBJ2-4; TRBD2 aligns across 14 bases. In germline, CDR1 is MDHEN, CDR2 SYDVKM. The CDR3 loop spans 19 amino acids. In nucleotides, the CDR3 is TGTGCCAGCAGTTTATCCCGACTAGCGGGAGGGAGGGCCAAAAACATTCATTACTTC. Translation: CASSLSRLAGGRAKNIHYF.

The table lists this clonotype with a few counts. The rearrangement joins TRBV20-1 to TRBJ2-3, with TRBD2 matching 11 bases. Per the germline V gene, CDR1 is DFQATT and CDR2 is SNEGSKA (reference sequence). V lost 3 bases to trimming and J lost 4 bases; unmatched junction nucleotides: 9. The CDR3 has 16 residues. CDR3 residues: CSASSETSGDADTQYF. The DNA for the CDR3 is TGCAGTGCTAGTTCCGAGACTAGCGGGGACGCAGATACGCAGTATTTT.

As regards this clonotype: A much larger clone lies a single base off, so this may be a read error. The chain is built from TRBV7-9 and TRBJ2-2, with a possible D match to TRBD2 (5 bases). Germline loops: CDR1 SEHNR, CDR2 FQNEAQ (reference sequence). This CDR3 has 13 amino acids. CDR3 amino acids: CASSFTNTGEQFF. CDR3 DNA: TGTGCCAGCAGCTTCACGAACACCGGGGAGCAGTTTTTT.

The gene calls are TRBV5-1 and TRBJ1-1; D might be TRBD1 (6 bases). There are 14 residues in the CDR3. V was cut by 4 bases and J by 6 bases, with 16 bases left in between. Germline V gene sequence: CDR1 SGHRS, CDR2 YFSETQ. The CDR3 loop reads CASSIGQRGSEAFF. The CDR3, as DNA: TGCGCCAGCAGCATCGGACAGCGAGGCTCTGAAGCTTTCTTT.